The 18 T cell receptor beta chains presented below share a single source sample, sequenced in a study of human T cells and chemical hapten exposure. Time point meaning: patch test 3, about 24 weeks after DPC sensitization. Treatment denoted: therapeutic diphenylcyclopropenone sensitization with weekly scalp DPC. TCRdb itself ran the RACE reads through MiXCR, one entry per CDR3 protein. This table has 150,000 to 200,000 distinct CDR3 sequences, approximately 30% appearing once. The sample was whole blood, taken in connection with sensitization to the hapten diphenylcyclopropenone (DPC). All receptors come from a woman under 30 with alopecia areata. Some clones in this sample may be carry-over from other donors' samples.

This clonotype has a handful of counts. The V call is TRBV15, the J call TRBJ2-1; 8 nucleotides line up with TRBD2. The V segment lost 1 base and the J segment 3 bases; nucleotides outside the gene matches: 5. Germline V gene lookup returns CDR1 LNHNV and CDR2 YYDKDF (reference sequence). The CDR3 spans 16 residues. The CDR3 protein is CATSRVLLADYNEQFF. The CDR3 DNA sequence: TGTGCCACCAGCAGAGTGTTACTAGCGGACTACAATGAGCAGTTCTTC.

The chain employs TRBV7-2 and TRBJ1-1; D gene uncertain. V shed 5 bases and J shed 1 base, with 8 bases lying between them. This CDR3 has 13 amino acids. CDR1 and CDR2 from the germline V gene are SGHTA and FQGNSA. DNA of the CDR3: TGTGCCAGCAGCCGGACCCAGAACACTGAAGCTTTCTTT. This sequence encodes CASSRTQNTEAFF.

This clonotype showed up just a few times. The rearrangement links TRBV2 to TRBJ2-1; 7 positions match TRBD1. Germline CDR1 and CDR2: SNHLY and FYNNEI. The CDR3 is 14 residues long. Losses at the gene ends were 8 bases for V and 2 bases for J; bases not matched to a gene: 6. The CDR3 is CASGDRAPYNEQFF. Written as DNA, the CDR3 is TGTGCCAGCGGCGACAGGGCTCCCTACAATGAGCAGTTCTTC.

To note about this clonotype: One junction end does not reproduce the germline sequence, and a read error may be involved. The chain combines TRBV15 with TRBJ2-1; D unclear. Germline V gene data show CDR1 as LNHNV and CDR2 as YYDKDF (reference sequence). This CDR3 spans 11 amino acids. CDR3 DNA: TGTGCCACCAGCAGAGGCAATGATCAGTTCTTC. Amino acids: CATSRGNDQFF.

The chain carries TRBV6-5 and TRBJ2-1, with no clear D. Trimming stripped 8 bases from V and 4 bases from J, with 9 bases between. The CDR3 is 12 residues long. The germline gives CDR1 MNHEY, CDR2 SVGAGI. The CDR3 sequence: CASGNLYNEQFF. In DNA, the CDR3 is TGTGCCAGCGGAAATCTGTACAATGAGCAGTTCTTC.

Only one count was recorded for this clonotype. The rearrangement links TRBV7-2 to TRBJ2-5, with no clear D. Germline-derived CDR1 and CDR2 are SGHTA and FQGNSA. The CDR3 loop spans 13 amino acids. With 1 base removed from V and 2 bases from J, the gap between germline ends came to 5 bases. The DNA of the CDR3 is TGTGCCAGCAGCTTAGTCAAGCAAGAGACCCAGTACTTC. It is translated as CASSLVKQETQYF. Based on the CDR3 plus reference TRBV7-2 and TRBJ2-5, the full variable domain is GAGVSQSPSNKVTEKGKDVELRCDPISGHTALYWYRQSLGQGLEFLIYFQGNSAPDKSGLPSDRFSAERTGGSVSTLTIQRTQQEDSAVYLCASSLVKQETQYFGPGTRLLVL.

The chain combines TRBV12-3 or TRBV12-4 with TRBJ2-5; D gene uncertain. Trimming cost V 6 bases and J 5 bases, with 16 bases left between them. CDR3 length: 14 amino acids. This CDR3 is CASSDRVGVETQYF. CDR3 DNA sequence: TGTGCCAGCAGCGACCGGGTCGGAGTCGAGACCCAGTACTTC.

A few counts support this clonotype. The chain couples TRBV29-1 to TRBJ2-7; D perhaps matches TRBD1 (5 bases). V gave up 7 bases and J gave up 4 bases, with 14 bases separating them. Germline lookup yields CDR1 SQVTM and CDR2 ANQGSEA. This CDR3 spans 12 amino acids. CDR3 loop: CSGGEARYEQYF. DNA of the CDR3: TGCAGCGGGGGCGAGGCGCGGTACGAGCAGTACTTC.

The genes are TRBV6-5 and TRBJ1-3, with 8 bases that match TRBD1. J gave up 4 bases and V 5 bases, and 4 bases lay outside the gene matches. CDR3 length: 14 residues. CDR1 MNHEY and CDR2 SVGAGI come from the germline V gene. As DNA, the CDR3 is TGTGCCAGCAGTGGGGACAGGTCGGGAAACACCATATATTTT. As protein: CASSGDRSGNTIYF.

This rearrangement joins TRBV7-2 to TRBJ2-3, with D tentatively TRBD2 (5 bases). Germline V gene data show CDR1 as SGHTA and CDR2 as FQGNSA. The CDR3 loop spans 13 amino acids. The V and J ends lost 3 bases and 8 bases respectively, with 12 bases between them. The CDR3 DNA sequence: TGTGCCAGCAGCTTGCCGCAAGGAGGTACGCAGTATTTT. It translates to CASSLPQGGTQYF.

This clonotype was seen a handful of times. The rearrangement uses TRBV29-1 and TRBJ1-1; TRBD1 agrees at 8 bases. Per the germline V gene, CDR1 is SQVTM and CDR2 is ANQGSEA. This CDR3 has 13 amino acids. V lost 6 bases, J lost 2 bases, and 5 bases stayed unmatched. The CDR3 reads CSVGDRPNTEAFF. CDR3 in DNA: TGCAGCGTAGGGGACAGGCCAAACACTGAAGCTTTCTTT.

J is TRBJ2-7 and V is TRBV6-2 or TRBV6-3, with D tentatively TRBD2 (5 bases). Trimming removed 3 bases at V and 7 bases at J, with 16 bases between. The CDR3 totals 14 residues. Germline V gene data show CDR1 as MNHEY and CDR2 as SVGEGT. The CDR3, as DNA: TGTGCCAGCAGTTATTCGAAGACGGCGGGTGAGCAGTACTTC. Amino acid sequence: CASSYSKTAGEQYF.

This clonotype was found a few times. The chain joins TRBV4-3 to TRBJ1-2; D uncertain. There are 15 residues in the CDR3. Germline lookup yields CDR1 LGHNA and CDR2 YSLEER. The germline V and J ends were trimmed by 0 bases and 4 bases, with 12 bases remaining between them. CDR3 protein: CASSQERGFSYGYTF. For the CDR3, the DNA is TGCGCCAGCAGCCAAGAGCGGGGATTCTCCTATGGCTACACCTTC.

This clonotype was seen only a few times. The J gene is TRBJ2-1, the V gene TRBV4-3; 7 bases are a match to TRBD2. The germline CDR1 and CDR2 sequences are LGHNA and YSLEER. The CDR3 totals 15 residues. The ends lost 5 bases at V and 6 bases at J; junction bases unmatched: 10. The CDR3 here is CASSYIQGGRNEQFF. The CDR3 nucleotides are TGCGCCAGCAGCTATATCCAGGGAGGGCGCAATGAGCAGTTCTTC.

The chain joins TRBV7-9 to TRBJ2-7; perhaps TRBD1 as D (6 bases). CDR3 size: 13 residues. V was shortened by 5 bases and J by 5 bases, with 13 bases between the two germline ends. In germline, CDR1 is SEHNR, CDR2 FQNEAQ (reference sequence). In DNA form, the CDR3 reads TGTGCCAGCAGCAAGGACAGAGAGCACGAGCAGTACTTC. Translated, it gives CASSKDREHEQYF.

This clonotype was seen only a few times. This chain links TRBV2 with TRBJ1-1; D ambiguous. The CDR3 consists of 14 residues. Germline V CDR1 and CDR2: SNHLY, FYNNEI. Trimming pared 7 bases from V and 0 bases from J, leaving 12 bases between. CDR3 residues: CASTPTVMNTEAFF. The CDR3 bases are TGTGCCAGCACCCCGACGGTGATGAACACTGAAGCTTTCTTT.

V is TRBV28 and J is TRBJ2-1; tentatively, D is TRBD2 (5 bases). This CDR3 contains 14 residues. Trimming removed 3 bases at V and 9 bases at J, with 15 bases between. Germline-derived CDR1 and CDR2 are MDHEN and SYDVKM. The CDR3 coding sequence is TGTGCCAGCAGTTTCGGTGGCGGGTGGGTTGAGCAGTTCTTC. It codes for CASSFGGGWVEQFF.

The chain links TRBV20-1 to TRBJ2-7, with D perhaps matching TRBD2 (5 bases). V was clipped by 4 bases and J by 3 bases, with 19 bases between them. The CDR3 sequence is 15 residues long. The germline V gene encodes CDR1 DFQATT and CDR2 SNEGSKA (reference sequence). CDR3 nucleotides: TGCAGTGCTACCGACGAGGATGTCGACTACTACGAGCAGTACTTC. This sequence encodes CSATDEDVDYYEQYF.